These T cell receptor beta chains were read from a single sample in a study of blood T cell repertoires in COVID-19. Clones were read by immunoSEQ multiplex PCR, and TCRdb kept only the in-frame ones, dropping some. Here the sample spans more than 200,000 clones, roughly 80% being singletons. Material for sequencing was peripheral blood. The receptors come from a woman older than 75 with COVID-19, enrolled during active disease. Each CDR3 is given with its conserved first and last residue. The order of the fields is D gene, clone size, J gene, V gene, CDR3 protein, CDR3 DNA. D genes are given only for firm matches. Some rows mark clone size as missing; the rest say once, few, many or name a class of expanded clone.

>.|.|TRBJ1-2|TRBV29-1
CSVEQGGPNYGYTF
TGCAGCGTTGAACAGGGAGGCCCAAACTATGGCTACACCTTC
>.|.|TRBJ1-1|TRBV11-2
CASSREGGPDTEAFF
TGTGCCAGCAGCAGGGAGGGGGGGCCGGACACTGAAGCTTTCTTT
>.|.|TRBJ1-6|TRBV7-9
CASSSLQGNNSPLHF
TGTGCCAGCAGCTCGTTACAGGGAAATAATTCACCCCTCCACTTT
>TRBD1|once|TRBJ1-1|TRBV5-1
CASSGGTGGGNTEAFF
TGCGCCAGCAGCGGCGGTACAGGGGGTGGGAACACTGAAGCTTTCTTT
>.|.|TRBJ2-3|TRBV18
CASSHRRGKKTTDTQYF
TGTGCCAGCTCCCACCGCCGGGGGAAGAAAACCACAGATACGCAGTATTTT
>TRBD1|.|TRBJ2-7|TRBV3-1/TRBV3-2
CASSLQGAGEQYF
TGTGCCAGCAGCCTCCAGGGGGCGGGAGAGCAGTACTTC
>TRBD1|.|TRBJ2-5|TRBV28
CASIRQGQETQYF
TGTGCCAGCATACGACAGGGCCAAGAGACCCAGTACTTC
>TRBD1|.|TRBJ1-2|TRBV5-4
CASSHPGQGEGYTF
TGTGCCAGCAGTCATCCGGGACAGGGGGAGGGCTACACCTTC
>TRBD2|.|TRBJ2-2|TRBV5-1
CASSIVPGTSSGELFF
TGCGCCAGCAGCATAGTTCCCGGGACTAGCAGCGGGGAGCTGTTTTTT
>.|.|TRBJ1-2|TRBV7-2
CASSLQGGYGYTF
TGTGCCAGCAGCTTGCAGGGAGGCTATGGCTACACCTTC
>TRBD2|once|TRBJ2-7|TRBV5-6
CASSSGTSEKYEQYF
TGTGCCAGCAGCTCCGGGACTAGCGAAAAGTACGAGCAGTACTTC
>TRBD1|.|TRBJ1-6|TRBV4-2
CASSQVGQGPRNSPLHF
TGTGCCAGCAGCCAAGTGGGACAGGGGCCCCGTAATTCACCCCTCCACTTT
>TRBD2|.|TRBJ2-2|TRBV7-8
CASRPALAGPWGELFF
TGTGCCAGCAGACCCGCACTAGCGGGGCCCTGGGGGGAGCTGTTTTTT
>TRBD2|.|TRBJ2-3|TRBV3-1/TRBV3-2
CASSSRKTGLAGDTQYF
TGTGCCAGCAGCTCACGGAAGACGGGACTAGCGGGGGATACGCAGTATTTT
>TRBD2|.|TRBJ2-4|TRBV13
CASSLKTSVVNIQYF
TGTGCCAGCAGCTTAAAGACTAGCGTAGTGAACATTCAGTACTTC
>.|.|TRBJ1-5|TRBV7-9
CASSSQGRNQPQHF
TGTGCCAGCAGCTCTCAGGGCAGGAATCAGCCCCAGCATTTT
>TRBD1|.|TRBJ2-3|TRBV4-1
CASSPFGDRATDTQYF
TGCGCCAGCAGCCCTTTTGGGGACAGGGCTACAGATACGCAGTATTTT
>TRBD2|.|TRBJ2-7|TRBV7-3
CASSLTGASGGVHEQYF
TGTGCCAGCAGCTTAACGGGAGCGAGCGGGGGGGTCCACGAGCAGTACTTC
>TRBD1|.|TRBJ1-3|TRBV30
CAWTPWTGLVSGNTIYF
TGTGCCTGGACCCCTTGGACAGGGCTCGTTTCTGGAAACACCATATATTTT
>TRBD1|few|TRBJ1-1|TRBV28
CASTPRGTGGYTEAFF
TGTGCCAGTACTCCTCGCGGGACAGGGGGCTACACTGAAGCTTTCTTT
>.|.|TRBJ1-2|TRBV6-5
CASSYSPRQERGYTF
TGTGCCAGCAGTTACTCCCCTCGACAGGAACGTGGCTACACCTTC
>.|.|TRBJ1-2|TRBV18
CASSLDRSNYGYTF
TGTGCCAGCTCATTAGACAGGAGCAACTATGGCTACACCTTC
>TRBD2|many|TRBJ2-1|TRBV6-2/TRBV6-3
CASSLAGGPSYNEQFF
TGTGCCAGCAGTCTAGCGGGAGGACCCTCCTACAATGAGCAGTTCTTC
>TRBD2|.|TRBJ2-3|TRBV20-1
CSASILAGGGTDTQYF
TGCAGTGCTAGTATCCTAGCGGGGGGGGGCACAGATACGCAGTATTTT
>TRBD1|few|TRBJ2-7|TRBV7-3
CASSTEQGPTYEQYF
TGTGCCAGCAGCACAGAACAGGGGCCCACCTACGAGCAGTACTTC
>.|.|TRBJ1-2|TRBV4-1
CASSQDQTANYGYTF
TGCGCCAGCAGCCAAGATCAAACGGCTAACTATGGCTACACCTTC
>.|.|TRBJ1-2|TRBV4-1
CASSQESGTGYTF
TGCGCCAGCAGCCAAGAGTCGGGAACTGGCTACACCTTC
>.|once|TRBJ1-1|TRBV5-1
CASSSFGPNTEAFF
TGCGCCAGCAGCTCCTTTGGGCCGAACACTGAAGCTTTCTTT
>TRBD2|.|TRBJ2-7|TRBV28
CASRRTSGTFETYEQYF
TGTGCCAGCAGGAGGACTAGCGGGACCTTCGAGACCTACGAGCAGTACTTC
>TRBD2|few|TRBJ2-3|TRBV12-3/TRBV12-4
CAVKSGGTDTQYF
TGTGCCGTTAAAAGCGGGGGCACAGATACGCAGTATTTT
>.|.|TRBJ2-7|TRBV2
CASSAVQVSYEQYF
TGTGCCAGCAGTGCTGTACAGGTTTCCTACGAGCAGTACTTC
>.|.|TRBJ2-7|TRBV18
CASSPAGVPSYEQYF
TGTGCCAGCTCACCAGCCGGGGTCCCCTCCTACGAGCAGTACTTC
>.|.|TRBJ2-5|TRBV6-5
CASILVRLEGETQYF
TGTGCCAGCATTCTTGTCCGACTAGAAGGAGAGACCCAGTACTTC
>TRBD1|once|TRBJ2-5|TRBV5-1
CASSLRTGFETQYF
TGCGCCAGCAGCCTTAGGACAGGGTTTGAGACCCAGTACTTC
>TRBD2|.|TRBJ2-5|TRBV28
CASELAGQTFQETQYF
TGTGCCAGCGAACTAGCGGGACAGACCTTCCAAGAGACCCAGTACTTC
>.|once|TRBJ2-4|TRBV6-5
CASSSGGLAKNIQYF
TGTGCCAGCAGTAGTGGGGGCCTAGCCAAAAACATTCAGTACTTC
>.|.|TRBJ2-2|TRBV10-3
CANKPSTPSGTGELFF
TGTGCCAACAAACCTTCCACCCCGAGCGGCACCGGGGAGCTGTTTTTT
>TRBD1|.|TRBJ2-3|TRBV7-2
CASSYSETGRTQYF
TGTGCCAGCAGCTACTCTGAGACAGGGCGGACGCAGTATTTT
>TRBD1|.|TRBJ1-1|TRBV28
CASGQGNTEAFF
TGTGCCAGTGGACAGGGTAACACTGAAGCTTTCTTT
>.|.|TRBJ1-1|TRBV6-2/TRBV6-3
CASSAAGLSLRAFF
TGTGCCAGCAGTGCCGCGGGACTGTCCCTCAGGGCTTTCTTT
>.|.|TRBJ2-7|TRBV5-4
CASSSPGTYEQYF
TGTGCCAGCAGCTCCCCGGGAACCTACGAGCAGTACTTC
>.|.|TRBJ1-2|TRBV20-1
CSARVNYGYTF
TGCAGTGCGCGGGTTAACTATGGCTACACCTTC
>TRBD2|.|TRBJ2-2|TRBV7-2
CASSTAGDNTGELFF
TGTGCCAGCAGCACCGCGGGAGACAACACCGGGGAGCTGTTTTTT
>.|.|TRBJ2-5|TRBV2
CASGGRQETQYF
TGTGCCAGCGGGGGGAGGCAAGAGACCCAGTACTTC
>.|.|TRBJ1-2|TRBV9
CASSYNRDYGYTF
TGTGCCAGCAGCTATAATCGGGACTATGGCTACACCTTC